This T cell receptor beta chain was obtained from a study of Graves' ophthalmopathy and Graves' hyperthyroidism. Study results and caveats: The model predicted progression of ophthalmopathy with a sensitivity of just over 70%, and its specificity was 72% to 85%.

Amplification of TCR beta CDR3 regions used RNA transcripts. Investigators did first-round RT-PCR with HTBI primers, then second-round multiplex PCR. TCRdb passed the multiplex PCR reads through MiXCR, listing each CDR3 protein once. The sample consists of over 45,000 distinct CDR3 sequences, about 50% of them appearing once. This CDR3 contains 14 residues. V gave up 4 bases and J gave up 5 bases, with 12 bases separating them. CDR1 is ENHRY, CDR2 SYGVKD, per germline. A volume of over 9 ml of fresh peripheral blood supplied the PBMCs. This clonotype rates as medium-sized (0.01 to 0.1%). Antigen specificity is unknown.

This chain connects TRBV10-3 to TRBJ2-1, with D perhaps matching TRBD1 (6 bases). The specimen was peripheral blood. The TCR comes from an adult man with Graves' ophthalmopathy. The CDR3 sequence: CAISGTDSDNEQFF. The CDR3, as DNA: TGTGCCATCAGTGGGACGGACAGCGACAATGAGCAGTTCTTC.